A selection of T cell receptor beta chains follows, all from one sample in a study of blood T cell repertoires in COVID-19. Repertoires were generated with immunoSEQ multiplex PCR, while TCRdb's copy carries only in-frame clones and drops some. The table includes roughly 190,000 clones, about 88% detected once. Sequenced material: peripheral blood. The receptor set was obtained from a woman in her thirties or forties who had recovered from COVID-19. Each CDR3 is given with its conserved first and last residue. Each record gives: J gene, clone size, V gene, D gene, CDR3 DNA, CDR3 protein. The D gene is left open where the match is weak. Clone size is given for some rows only: seen once, a few or many times, or a class if the clone is expanded.

TRBJ2-1 - TRBV11-3 - TGTGCCAGCAGCTTCGGTTTTCGCGGTGCTAGCTCCTACAATGAGCAGTTCTTC CASSFGFRGASSYNEQFF
TRBJ2-1 - TRBV6-5 TRBD2 TGTGCCAGTTTGGCGGGAGTGTCCTACAATGAGCAGTTCTTC CASLAGVSYNEQFF
TRBJ1-5 - TRBV6-5 - TGTGCCAGCAGTTACTCTGAGGACGGGGAATACCCCCAGCATTTT CASSYSEDGEYPQHF
TRBJ2-1 - TRBV5-1 - TGCGCCAGCAGCCCCCCACAGGAGTGGGATGAGCAGTTCTTC CASSPPQEWDEQFF
TRBJ1-5 - TRBV28 - TGTGCCAGCACCTCGGGCAATCAGCCCCAGCATTTT CASTSGNQPQHF
TRBJ2-3 - TRBV28 - TGTGCCAGCAGTACATCCGTACACAGGGATACGCAGTATTTT CASSTSVHRDTQYF
TRBJ2-5 - TRBV19 TRBD2 TGTGCCAGTAGTATGACTAGCGGGAGTGGGGAGACCCAGTACTTC CASSMTSGSGETQYF
TRBJ1-3 - TRBV28 - TGTGCCAGCAGTTCCTGGACAGCCCACTCTGGAAACACCATATATTTT CASSSWTAHSGNTIYF
TRBJ2-5 - TRBV19 - TGTGCCAGTAAGGAGGGAGAGACCCAGTACTTC CASKEGETQYF
TRBJ2-2 - TRBV9 TRBD2 TGTGCCAGCAGCGCCCCGGGACTAGCGGGAAATACCGGGGAGCTGTTTTTT CASSAPGLAGNTGELFF
TRBJ2-7 - TRBV6-5 TRBD2 TGTGCCAGCAGTTACTCGACCCTAGCGGTCTACGAGCAGTACTTC CASSYSTLAVYEQYF
TRBJ1-1 - TRBV27 - TGTGCCAGCAGATCGATCAGGGGCACTGAAGCTTTCTTT CASRSIRGTEAFF
TRBJ2-4 - TRBV6-2/TRBV6-3 TRBD1 TGTGCCAGCAGTTCAGGACAGGGGGCGCGTCAGAACATTCAGTACTTC CASSSGQGARQNIQYF
TRBJ2-3 - TRBV6-5 - TGTGCCAGCAGTTACCGGTCGCGGAGCACAGATACGCAGTATTTT CASSYRSRSTDTQYF
TRBJ2-7 - TRBV3-1/TRBV3-2 TRBD1 TGTGCCAGCAGCCAAGGGTTTACAGGGGACTACGAGCAGTACTTC CASSQGFTGDYEQYF
TRBJ1-1 - TRBV6-5 - TGTGCCAGCAGCCCGGAGGGGCTCGGGACTGAAGCTTTCTTT CASSPEGLGTEAFF
TRBJ2-1 - TRBV4-2 - TGTGCCAGCAGCCAAAAAACGGGCGGGTTTTCGGGCAATGAGCAGTTCTTC CASSQKTGGFSGNEQFF
TRBJ2-7 - TRBV11-2 TRBD1 TGTGCCAGCAGCTTAAGGGGGCCACAGGGGTCCCACGAGCAGTACTTC CASSLRGPQGSHEQYF
TRBJ1-2 once TRBV24-1 TRBD1 TGTGCCACCAGTGATGGGGGGACAGGAGGGAACTATGGCTACACCTTC CATSDGGTGGNYGYTF
TRBJ2-6 once TRBV9 - TGTGCCAGCAGCGTAAGGGGGTCTGGGGCCAACGTCCTGACTTTC CASSVRGSGANVLTF
TRBJ2-1 - TRBV19 TRBD2 TGTGCCAGTAGTATAGCAACTAGCGGGAACAATGAGCAGTTCTTC CASSIATSGNNEQFF
TRBJ2-7 few TRBV4-3 TRBD1 TGCGCCAGCAGCCTCCGGGACAGGGGGGGATACGAGCAGTACTTC CASSLRDRGGYEQYF
TRBJ1-2 few TRBV24-1 - TGTGCCACCAGTGCCGGGGGGGAAGGCTACACCTTC CATSAGGEGYTF
TRBJ2-7 - TRBV7-8 TRBD1 TGTGCCAGCAGCTCACGACAGGGTACCTACGAGCAGTACTTC CASSSRQGTYEQYF
TRBJ2-7 - TRBV6-5 TRBD1 TGTGCTTCAGGACAGGACTCGGGCGAGCAGTACTTC CASGQDSGEQYF
TRBJ2-1 - TRBV11-3 - TGTGCCAGCAGCTTAAACCCCAAGGAAGGGGATGAGCAGTTCTTC CASSLNPKEGDEQFF
TRBJ1-1 - TRBV10-3 - TGTGCCGCCTATAACCCCCCTGAAGCTTTCTTT CAAYNPPEAFF
TRBJ2-7 - TRBV27 TRBD2 TGTGCCAGCGGACTAGCGGATGCCTACGAGCAGTACTTC CASGLADAYEQYF
TRBJ2-2 - TRBV10-3 TRBD1 TGTGCCATCAGCACCGGGACAGGGGTAGGGAACACCGGGGAGCTGTTTTTT CAISTGTGVGNTGELFF
TRBJ2-3 once TRBV5-1 - TGCGCCAGCAGCGAGGCCTACACAGATACGCAGTATTTT CASSEAYTDTQYF
TRBJ1-1 - TRBV6-6 TRBD1 TGTGCCAGCAGAGCACTTCAGGGGGCTGAAGCTTTCTTT CASRALQGAEAFF
TRBJ2-3 - TRBV6-4 - TGTGCCAGCAGTGACCGAGGTGCGGGACCGACAGATACGCAGTATTTT CASSDRGAGPTDTQYF
TRBJ1-2 - TRBV27 TRBD1 TGTGCCAGCAGCCCGGGACAGGGGACGTATGGCTACACCTTC CASSPGQGTYGYTF